This T cell receptor (beta chain) was found in a study of blood T cell repertoires in COVID-19. Methods used by the authors: Amplification with reference gene primers provided the estimates of nucleated cell counts. TCRdb's table, derived via immunoSEQ multiplex PCR, lists solely in-frame clones and lacks some. The DNA gave D and trimming, while V, J and clone size come from that table. Of 55,000 to 75,000 clones listed, around 83% were seen once; the top ten hold roughly 4%. J lost 4 bases, V lost 0 bases, and 8 bases had no gene match. This CDR3 is built from 17 residues. In germline, CDR1 is SGDLS, CDR2 YYNGEE.

The chain couples TRBV9 to TRBJ2-1, with 9 bases lining up with TRBD2. Sequencing input: peripheral blood. The clonotype originates from a man aged 50 or older with acute or convalescent COVID-19. The CDR3 sequence: CASSVAFVAGAYNEQFF. The CDR3 DNA follows: TGTGCCAGCAGCGTAGCCTTCGTAGCGGGGGCATACAATGAGCAGTTCTTC.